The 10 T cell receptor beta chains below come from one sample, sequenced in a study of human T cells and chemical hapten exposure. From the RACE reads, TCRdb called clonotypes with MiXCR, one entry per CDR3 protein. The sample consists of approximately 86,000 distinct CDR3 sequences, under 13% of them appearing once. This sample's time point: patch test 3, about 24 weeks after DPC sensitization. Stated treatment: therapeutic diphenylcyclopropenone sensitization with weekly scalp DPC. This sample comprised whole blood, obtained in connection with sensitization to the hapten diphenylcyclopropenone (DPC). These receptors all come from a woman younger than 45 with alopecia areata. Some clones in this sample may be carry-over from other donors' samples.

This clonotype was found many times. V gene TRBV9 combines with J gene TRBJ2-3; 12 bases match TRBD2. Germline-derived CDR1 and CDR2 are SGDLS and YYNGEE. V shed 5 bases and J 6 bases; nucleotides not matched to a gene: 7. This CDR3 contains 15 residues. CDR3 residues: CASRASGGAWDTQYF. CDR3 coding DNA: TGTGCCAGCAGAGCTAGCGGGGGGGCCTGGGATACGCAGTATTTT.

This chain uses TRBV7-8 with TRBJ1-2; D remains ambiguous. V was pared by 8 bases and J by 4 bases, with 11 bases between. Per the germline V gene, CDR1 is SGHVS and CDR2 is FQNEAQ. This CDR3 contains 12 residues. CDR3 nucleotide sequence: TGTGCCAGCGCGCCACAACGCTATGGCTACACCTTC. Protein sequence: CASAPQRYGYTF.

Ten or more counts support this clonotype. This chain uses TRBV28 with TRBJ2-3; the D is unclear. Per germline, CDR1 MDHEN and CDR2 SYDVKM. The CDR3 spans 18 residues. The V gene lost 6 bases and the J gene lost 0 bases, with 22 bases spanning the gap. The CDR3 spells CASSRRLGSLGSTDTQYF. CDR3 coding DNA: TGTGCCAGCAGCAGACGTTTGGGATCTCTAGGCAGCACAGATACGCAGTATTTT.

This clonotype came up many times. CDR3 region: CAWSVGRTPAAYNEQFF. Here the CDR3 DNA reads TGTGCCTGGAGTGTAGGGAGAACCCCCGCGGCCTACAATGAGCAGTTCTTC. The chain employs TRBV30 and TRBJ2-1; TRBD2 might be the D (5 bases). CDR1 is GTSNPN, CDR2 SVGIG, per germline (reference sequence). Trimming left V 0 bases short and J 2 bases short, with 17 bases between. The CDR3 has 17 residues.

This chain uses TRBV7-3 with TRBJ1-2; weak D call: TRBD1 (5 bases). Germline V lookup: CDR1 SGHTA, CDR2 FQGTGA. V lost 4 bases to trimming and J lost 7 bases, with 10 bases between them. This CDR3 contains 12 residues. CDR3 residues: CASSSGGAGYTF. In nucleotides, the CDR3 is TGTGCCAGCAGCTCGGGCGGGGCTGGCTACACCTTC.

This clonotype was seen many times. The chain combines TRBV20-1 with TRBJ2-5; D is uncertain. V lost 5 bases and J 7 bases, leaving 11 bases between the germline ends. Germline CDR1 and CDR2: DFQATT and SNEGSKA (reference sequence). CDR3 size: 11 residues. The CDR3 DNA reads TGCAGTGCTCCTGGTACTGTGACCCAGTACTTC. It yields the protein CSAPGTVTQYF.

The chain employs TRBV5-1 and TRBJ2-7, with TRBD1 matching 7 bases. Germline lookup yields CDR1 SGHRS and CDR2 YFSETQ. CDR3 length equals 15 residues. V trimming: 3 bases; J trimming: 2 bases; junction bases outside the gene matches: 8. The CDR3 DNA sequence: TGCGCCAGCAGCTCTCAGCCAGGGGGAGCCTACGAGCAGTACGTC. It encodes CASSSQPGGAYEQYV.

This clonotype was seen many times. The chain combines TRBV6-5 with TRBJ2-7, with 8 positions matching TRBD1. The germline gives CDR1 MNHEY, CDR2 SVGAGI. V shed 4 bases and J 3 bases; nucleotides not matched to a gene: 2. This CDR3 has 13 amino acids. CDR3 in DNA: TGTGCCAGCAGTTTGGGACAGGACTACGAGCAGTACGTC. This sequence encodes CASSLGQDYEQYV.

The chain carries TRBV10-3 and TRBJ2-1; TRBD2 aligns across 8 bases. J lost 2 bases, V lost 7 bases, and 4 bases had no gene match. Per the germline V gene, CDR1 is ENHRY and CDR2 is SYGVKD. The CDR3 has 14 amino acids. The CDR3 loop is CAIKSGGPYNEQFF. CDR3 coding DNA: TGTGCCATCAAGTCGGGGGGGCCCTACAATGAGCAGTTCTTC.

This chain uses TRBV11-2 with TRBJ2-1; D may correspond to TRBD1 or TRBD2 (5 bases each). The V end was cut by 2 bases, the J end by 10 bases, with 15 bases between. The CDR3 is made up of 14 amino acids. From germline, CDR1 is SGHAT and CDR2 FQNNGV. CDR3 nucleotides: TGTGCCAGCAGCTTATCGGTCGAGGGACGGGAGCAGTTCTTC. It encodes CASSLSVEGREQFF.